These T cell receptor beta chains were read from a single sample in a study of regulatory T cells in long-lasting Graves disease. MiXCR was run by TCRdb on the multiplex PCR reads, yielding one entry per CDR3 protein. The sample holds 400,000 to 550,000 distinct CDR3 sequences; 15% are singletons and the top ten take approximately 15%. This sample was also put to use in a study of T cells in Graves' hyperthyroidism and ophthalmopathy.

The material sequenced was peripheral blood mononuclear cells (PBMCs), taken at new diagnosis, from a patient treated with antithyroid drugs. The receptors were sampled from a woman aged 25 to 39 with Graves disease. The CDR3 runs from the conserved cysteine through the conserved F or W. D genes are given only for firm matches. Not every row has a clone size; where given, it reads once, few, many or a size class.

clone_size	j_call	v_call	d_call	cdr3_aa	cdr3_nt
many	TRBJ1-1	TRBV5-1	.	CASSLQRNTEAFF	TGCGCCAGCAGCTTGCAGAGGAACACTGAAGCTTTCTTT
many	TRBJ2-7	TRBV30	.	CAWSPTGGQNYEQYF	TGTGCCTGGAGTCCAACGGGGGGACAGAACTACGAGCAGTACTTC
few	TRBJ1-1	TRBV4-2	.	CASSQDVRGITEAFF	TGTGCCAGCAGCCAAGATGTCAGGGGCATCACTGAAGCTTTCTTT
many	TRBJ1-6	TRBV15	.	CATRRGPVRVNSPLHF	TGTGCCACCAGGCGGGGGCCGGTCCGGGTCAATTCACCCCTCCACTTT
many	TRBJ2-1	TRBV28	.	CASSLGTGGVQSSYNEQFF	TGTGCCAGCAGTTTAGGTACGGGGGGCGTTCAGAGCTCCTACAATGAGCAGTTCTTC
few	TRBJ2-1	TRBV24-1	TRBD1	CATGGGQGNHNEQFF	TGTGCCACCGGGGGAGGACAGGGAAACCACAATGAGCAGTTCTTC
many	TRBJ1-1	TRBV30	.	CAWRGRGTEAFF	TGTGCCTGGAGGGGCAGGGGCACTGAAGCTTTCTTT
many	TRBJ2-3	TRBV29-1	TRBD2	CSVEMREWADTQYF	TGCAGCGTTGAAATGCGGGAGTGGGCAGATACGCAGTATTTT
many	TRBJ2-3	TRBV5-1	TRBD2	CASSLSSGRGDTQYF	TGCGCCAGCAGCCTATCTAGCGGGAGAGGAGATACGCAGTATTTT
many	TRBJ1-1	TRBV3-1	.	CASSQRDWSEAFF	TGTGCCAGCAGCCAAAGGGACTGGTCTGAAGCTTTCTTT
.	TRBJ2-1	TRBV10-3	.	CAISDSRAFGGNNEQFF	TGTGCCATCAGTGACTCGAGAGCTTTCGGCGGCAACAATGAGCAGTTCTTC
.	TRBJ2-1	TRBV10-2	TRBD1	CASSPGTEYNEQFF	TGCGCCAGCAGCCCCGGGACAGAGTACAATGAGCAGTTCTTC
many	TRBJ2-2	TRBV7-3	.	CASSLKYGELFF	TGTGCCAGCAGCTTAAAGTACGGGGAGCTGTTTTTT
few	TRBJ2-1	TRBV9	.	CASSVGWESEQFF	TGTGCCAGCAGCGTAGGTTGGGAGAGTGAGCAGTTCTTC
.	TRBJ2-4	TRBV20-1	.	CSARDGKNIQYF	TGCAGTGCCCGGGACGGTAAAAACATTCAGTACTTC
.	TRBJ2-4	TRBV20-1	.	CSARDFLARDLVKNIQYF	TGCAGTGCTAGAGATTTCCTCGCTAGGGACTTAGTCAAAAACATTCAGTACTTC
.	TRBJ2-2	TRBV29-1	.	CSVAWAGGTGELFF	TGCAGCGTTGCCTGGGCAGGCGGGACCGGGGAGCTGTTTTTT
many	TRBJ1-4	TRBV6-1	.	CASTGGGGLSGVGKLFF	TGTGCCAGCACCGGAGGGGGGGGGCTCTCGGGTGTCGGAAAACTGTTTTTT
many	TRBJ2-5	TRBV24-1	.	CATSDPRQEETQYF	TGTGCCACCAGTGACCCTAGACAGGAAGAGACCCAGTACTTC
many	TRBJ2-7	TRBV10-3	.	CASEEGIEQYF	TGTGCCAGTGAGGAGGGAATCGAGCAGTACTTC
many	TRBJ2-1	TRBV7-2	.	CASSSEGTSSKQFF	TGTGCCAGCAGCTCGGAGGGTACTAGCTCCAAGCAGTTCTTC
many	TRBJ1-3	TRBV3-1	.	CASSQGGSGNTIYF	TGTGCCAGCAGCCAAGGAGGATCTGGAAACACCATATATTTT
many	TRBJ2-1	TRBV7-9	.	CASSLQALSYNEQFF	TGTGCCAGCAGCTTACAGGCCCTCTCCTACAATGAGCAGTTCTTC
many	TRBJ2-3	TRBV20-1	TRBD2	CSARAGLLTDTQYF	TGCAGTGCTCGAGCGGGACTACTCACAGATACGCAGTATTTT
many	TRBJ1-5	TRBV30	.	CAWSGGQGNNQPQHF	TGTGCCTGGAGTGGTGGGCAGGGGAACAATCAGCCCCAGCATTTT
many	TRBJ2-1	TRBV30	.	CAWSSRAPSYNEQFF	TGTGCCTGGAGTTCCCGGGCTCCGTCCTACAATGAGCAGTTCTTC
.	TRBJ2-5	TRBV4-1	.	CASSRVATRGQETQYF	TGCGCCAGCAGCCGCGTCGCGACTAGGGGGCAAGAGACCCAGTACTTC
many	TRBJ2-3	TRBV5-6	TRBD1	CASSPGTGGPERKSTDTQYF	TGTGCCAGCAGCCCGGGGACAGGAGGCCCCGAGAGAAAGAGCACAGATACGCAGTATTTT